The 6 T cell receptor beta chains below come from one sample, sequenced in a study of low-dose radiotherapy and immunotherapy resistance in tumors. TRAV and TRBV primers primed cDNA for both TCRalpha and TCRbeta. TCR amplification ran 15 to 25 PCR cycles using constant-region and V-primer adapter primers. TCRdb independently ran MiXCR on the reads; one entry per CDR3 protein. The repertoire holds about 39,000 distinct CDR3 sequences, with roughly 28% as singletons. Time point specified: before trial treatment. The sample here was PBMCs, taken before treatment. Receptor source: a male donor with gallbladder cancer.

The chain is built from TRBV9 and TRBJ2-7; 9 bases match TRBD2. V shed 3 bases, J shed 2 bases, and the junction held 3 bases outside the gene matches. The CDR3 covers 14 residues. CDR1 and CDR2 from the germline V gene are SGDLS and YYNGEE. CDR3 nucleotides: TGTGCCAGCAGCGCTAGCGGGACCACCTACGAGCAGTACTTC. The encoded protein is CASSASGTTYEQYF.

With regard to this clonotype: This probably arose from a read error, given a far larger clone one base away. V gene TRBV7-6 combines with J gene TRBJ2-1; tentatively, D is TRBD2 (5 bases). The V gene's germline CDR1 is SGHVS and CDR2 FNYEAQ. The CDR3 loop spans 16 amino acids. V lost 2 bases, J lost 13 bases, and 24 bases lay in between. The CDR3, as DNA: TGTGCCAGCAGCTTAAGTCCCCACAGAGCTAGCAAGACCCAGTTCTTC. Residues: CASSLSPHRASKTQFF.

This clonotype was seen at least ten times. The chain has TRBV7-6 and TRBJ2-7; D might be TRBD1 (7 bases). The V end was cut by 2 bases, the J end by 6 bases, with 11 bases between. Germline V gives CDR1 SGHVS, CDR2 FNYEAQ. The CDR3 extends over 13 amino acids. The CDR3 nucleotides are TGTGCCAGCAGCTTATCAGGGGGGAGCGAGCAGTACTTC. Amino acids: CASSLSGGSEQYF.

V and J are TRBV5-1 and TRBJ1-6; D is undetermined. Trimming left V 0 bases short and J 8 bases short, with 9 bases between. The CDR3 contains 14 residues. Germline assignment: CDR1 SGHRS and CDR2 YFSETQ. As DNA, the CDR3 is TGCGCCAGCAGCTTGGAAGGGATGGATTCACCCCTCCACTTT. Protein sequence: CASSLEGMDSPLHF. The full variable domain, completed using reference TRBV5-1 and TRBJ1-6, is KAGVTQTPRYLIKTRGQQVTLSCSPISGHRSVSWYQQTPGQGLQFLFEYFSETQRNKGNFPGRFSGRQFSNSRSEMNVSTLELGDSALYLCASSLEGMDSPLHFGNGTRLTVT.

This clonotype was recorded many times. This sequence joins TRBV20-1 and TRBJ1-1; TRBD1 matches 9 bases. This CDR3 has 13 amino acids. Per the germline V gene, CDR1 is DFQATT and CDR2 is SNEGSKA (reference sequence). V lost 4 bases and J lost 5; bases outside the gene matches: 5. DNA of the CDR3: TGCAGTGCTACTGGACAGGGGAGAACTGAAGCTTTCTTT. This translates into CSATGQGRTEAFF.

The rearrangement links TRBV24-1 to TRBJ2-1, with TRBD1 matching 9 bases. The CDR3 consists of 16 residues. J gave up 5 bases and V 4 bases, and 8 bases lay outside the gene matches. The germline CDR1 and CDR2 sequences are KGHDR and SFDVKD. The CDR3 bases are TGTGCCACCAGTGACCCGGGACAGGGCCCCAACAATGAGCAGTTCTTC. Amino acid sequence: CATSDPGQGPNNEQFF.